The source of this T cell receptor beta chain is a study of CD8+ T cells in alopecia areata. Points from the study as a whole: An increase in clonality over normal scalp was evident in lesional scalp, especially alopecia totalis/universalis. It was less clear whether patients shared TCRs than it was in mice, possibly because of HLA. Scalp samples also contribute reads from the resident alphabeta T cells found in normal skin.

Only a few counts were recorded for this clone. No antigen is known for it. There are 16 residues in the CDR3. With 2 bases clipped from V and 5 bases from J, the junction kept 8 bases outside the gene matches. Germline V gene lookup returns CDR1 PRHDT and CDR2 FYEKMQ (reference sequence). RNA, once extracted, was reverse transcribed into cDNA for use as the sequencing template. The protocol was immunoSEQ multiplex PCR, while the TCRdb copy is restricted to in-frame clones and leaves out a portion. The sample gives more than 11,000 clones, approximately 58% of which show up once; under 4% is in the top ten. CD4+ cells from four to six patients underwent sorting into CD25+CD127- cells. CD4+ and CD8+ T cells were sorted from PBMCs stained for CD3, CD4 and CD8.

This chain joins TRBV13 and TRBJ2-5, with TRBD2 matching over 10 bases. Sequenced input: CD4+ Tregs sorted from blood. The receptor comes from a human donor with alopecia areata. The CDR3 is CASSLRVAGGRETQYF. The DNA of the CDR3 is TGTGCCAGCAGCTTAAGAGTAGCGGGAGGTCGGGAGACCCAGTACTTC. Full variable domain (missing parts from reference TRBV13 and TRBJ2-5): AAGVIQSPRHLIKEKRETATLKCYPIPRHDTVYWYQQGPGQDPQFLISFYEKMQSDKGSIPDRFSAQQFSDYHSELNMSSLELGDSALYFCASSLRVAGGRETQYFGPGTRLLVL.